This T cell receptor beta chain is drawn from a study of vaccination effects on CD4 cells after COVID-19. Turning to the study itself: PBMC were cultured at around 2 million per well with around 10 IU/ml IL-2 and 7.5 to 10 ug/ml peptides.

Investigators separated out CD4+ T cells once around 10 days of culture had passed. The repertoire was sequenced with immunoSEQ multiplex PCR; TCRdb's copy has only in-frame clones and lacks some. Here the sample spans 65,000 to 80,000 clones, approximately 80% being singletons. Germline V gene lookup returns CDR1 SEHNR and CDR2 FQNEAQ (reference sequence). Trimming stripped 4 bases from V and 0 bases from J, with 4 bases between. The CDR3 runs 13 residues. There are a few counts of this clone. Its antigen is not identified. The J gene is TRBJ1-3, the V gene TRBV7-9; D is unresolved. The sequence came from a human donor who received a COVID-19 vaccine. The sequencing here drew on CD4+ T cells from PBMCs cultured without peptide, taken before COVID-19 vaccination. The CDR3 reads CASSYNSGNTIYF. The CDR3 nucleotides read TGTGCCAGCAGCTACAACTCTGGAAACACCATATATTTT.